This T cell receptor (beta chain) emerged from a study of T cell repertoires in cytomegalovirus infection. TCRdb ran MiXCR on the reads and lists one entry per CDR3 protein. This table holds 400,000 or so distinct CDR3 sequences, 15% to 20% found once. The CDR3 length is 16 residues. Germline values: CDR1 SGHNT, CDR2 YYREEE (reference sequence). The V and J ends lost 4 bases and 0 bases, in that order; junction bases with no gene match: 3. This clonotype has at least ten counts. The receptor comes from a human donor in good health (CMV status not recorded). Some clones in this sample may be carry-over from other donors' samples. The chain couples TRBV5-4 to TRBJ2-3, with 12 bases that match TRBD2. The sample was PBMCs. CDR3 protein: CASSQGLAGSTDTQYF. CDR3 in DNA: TGTGCCAGCAGCCAAGGACTAGCGGGAAGCACAGATACGCAGTATTTT. Variable domain in full (rest from reference TRBV5-4 and TRBJ2-3): ETGVTQSPTHLIKTRGQQVTLRCSSQSGHNTVSWYQQALGQGPQFIFQYYREEENGRGNFPPRFSGLQFPNYSSELNVNALELDDSALYLCASSQGLAGSTDTQYFGPGTRLTVL.